Sequencing of this T cell receptor beta chain was carried out in a study of T cell responses to AZD1222 COVID-19 vaccine. Whole-study findings and limits: Without day 14 samples, only post-peak T cell repertoires were studied. Regions 160-218 and 743-854 held dominance among vaccine-associated CD4 TCRs, which spanned spike. Donors were chiefly white British, with a greater number of females, and clonal diversity was perhaps underestimated.

Repertoires were generated with immunoSEQ multiplex PCR, while TCRdb's copy carries only in-frame clones and drops some. The sample yields 120,000 to 150,000 clones, around 88% seen once. Concerning this clone itself: What it binds is unknown.

The material sequenced was peripheral blood, taken on day 0 of MenACWY control vaccination. The sequence was obtained from an adult in good health.

CDR3 nucleotide sequence: TGTGCCACCAGTGCCGCGGACAGGGGGTATGGCTACACCTTC. It translates to CATSAADRGYGYTF. V gene TRBV24-1 combines with J gene TRBJ1-2; 10 positions match TRBD1. V lost 5 bases to trimming and J lost 5 bases; unmatched junction nucleotides: 4. Germline V gives CDR1 KGHDR, CDR2 SFDVKD. The CDR3 has 14 residues.